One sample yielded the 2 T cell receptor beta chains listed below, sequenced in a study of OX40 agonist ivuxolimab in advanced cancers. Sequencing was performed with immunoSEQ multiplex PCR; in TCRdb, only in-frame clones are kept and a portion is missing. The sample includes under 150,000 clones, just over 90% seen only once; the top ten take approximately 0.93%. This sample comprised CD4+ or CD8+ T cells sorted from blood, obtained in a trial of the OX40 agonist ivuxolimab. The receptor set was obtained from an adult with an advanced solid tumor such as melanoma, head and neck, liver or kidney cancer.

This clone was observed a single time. This CDR3 reads CASTSKRGGELFF. The CDR3 DNA follows: TGTGCCAGCACCTCTAAGCGTGGCGGGGAGCTGTTTTTT. The J gene is TRBJ2-2, the V gene TRBV7-2; D unclear. V lost 7 bases to trimming and J lost 7 bases, with 13 bases between them. Germline assignment: CDR1 SGHTA and CDR2 FQGNSA. CDR3 length equals 13 residues.

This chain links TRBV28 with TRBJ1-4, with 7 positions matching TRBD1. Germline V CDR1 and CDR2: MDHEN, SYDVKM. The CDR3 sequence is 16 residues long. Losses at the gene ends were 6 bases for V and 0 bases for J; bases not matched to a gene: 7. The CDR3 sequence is CASRPGQFATNEKLFF. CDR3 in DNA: TGTGCCAGCAGACCGGGACAGTTTGCAACTAATGAAAAACTGTTTTTT.